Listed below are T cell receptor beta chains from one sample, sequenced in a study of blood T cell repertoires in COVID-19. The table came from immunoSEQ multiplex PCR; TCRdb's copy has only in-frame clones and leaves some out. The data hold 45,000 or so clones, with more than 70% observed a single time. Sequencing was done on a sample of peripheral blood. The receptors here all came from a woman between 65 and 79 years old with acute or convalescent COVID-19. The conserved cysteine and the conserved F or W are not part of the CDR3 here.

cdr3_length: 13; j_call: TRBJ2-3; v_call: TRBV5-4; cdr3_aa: ASSPGQHSTDTQY
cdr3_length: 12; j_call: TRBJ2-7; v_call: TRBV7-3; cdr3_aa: ASSLDRGPYEQY
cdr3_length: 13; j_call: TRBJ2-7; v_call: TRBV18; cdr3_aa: ASSPAGLARYEQY
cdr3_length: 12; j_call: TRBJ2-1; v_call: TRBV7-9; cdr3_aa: ASSLAGVYNEQF
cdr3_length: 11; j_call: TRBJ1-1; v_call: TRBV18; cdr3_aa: ASSPPWNTEAF
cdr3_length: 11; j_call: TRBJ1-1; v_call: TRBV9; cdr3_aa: ASSVVQSSEAF
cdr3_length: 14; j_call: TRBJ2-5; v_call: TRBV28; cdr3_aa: ASSLGSRGTQETQY
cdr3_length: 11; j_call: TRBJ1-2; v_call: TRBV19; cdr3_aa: ASSIWQSNGYT
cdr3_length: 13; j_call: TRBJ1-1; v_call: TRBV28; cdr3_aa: AIKRTGIMNTEAF
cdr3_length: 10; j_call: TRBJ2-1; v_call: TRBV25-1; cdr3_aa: ASSVGGNEQF
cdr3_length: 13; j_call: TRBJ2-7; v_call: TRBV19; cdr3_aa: ATRVRSGVSYEQY
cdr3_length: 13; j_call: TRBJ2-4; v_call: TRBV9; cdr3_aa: ASSVAVGQANIQY
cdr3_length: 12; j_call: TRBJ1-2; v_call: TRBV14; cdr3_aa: ASSGRTGYHGYT
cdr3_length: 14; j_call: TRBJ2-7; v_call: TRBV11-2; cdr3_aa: ASSSFGGRALTEQY
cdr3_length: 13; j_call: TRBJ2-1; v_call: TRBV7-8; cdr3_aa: ASSFGDRTYNEQF
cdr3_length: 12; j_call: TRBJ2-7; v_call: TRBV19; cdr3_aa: ASSIGGVIYEQY
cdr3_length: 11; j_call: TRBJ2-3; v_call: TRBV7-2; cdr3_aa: ASSRYSSDTQY
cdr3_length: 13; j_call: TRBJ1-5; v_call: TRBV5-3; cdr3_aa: ARSGGRGRGQPQH
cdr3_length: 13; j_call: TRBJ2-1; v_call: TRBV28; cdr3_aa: ASSSPLGSYNEQF
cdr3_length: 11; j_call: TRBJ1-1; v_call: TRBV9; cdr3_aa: ASSVSSNTEAF
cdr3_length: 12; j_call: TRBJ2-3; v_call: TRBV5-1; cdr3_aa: ASSFGLEVDTQY
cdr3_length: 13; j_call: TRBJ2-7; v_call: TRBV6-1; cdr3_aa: ASSERTGAGGEQY
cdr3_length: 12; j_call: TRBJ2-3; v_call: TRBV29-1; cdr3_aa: SVLAGGRGDTQY
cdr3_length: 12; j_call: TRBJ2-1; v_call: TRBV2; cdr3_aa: ASSDRRDRNEQF
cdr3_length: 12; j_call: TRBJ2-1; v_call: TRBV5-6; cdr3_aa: ASSLGALRKEQF
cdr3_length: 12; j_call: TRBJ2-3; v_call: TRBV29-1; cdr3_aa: SVRQGFSTDTQY
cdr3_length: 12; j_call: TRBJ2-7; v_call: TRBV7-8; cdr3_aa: ASRDRGLSYEQY
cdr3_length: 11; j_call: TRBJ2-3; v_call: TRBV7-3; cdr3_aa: ASSPGDTDTQY
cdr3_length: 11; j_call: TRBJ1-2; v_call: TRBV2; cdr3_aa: ASGKVEGYGYT
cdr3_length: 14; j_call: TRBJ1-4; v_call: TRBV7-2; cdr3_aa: ASSSIRGGTNEKLF
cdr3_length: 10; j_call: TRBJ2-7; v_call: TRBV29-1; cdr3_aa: SVRQGAAEQY
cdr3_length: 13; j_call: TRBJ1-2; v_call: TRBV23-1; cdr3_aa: ASSPQGKVRDGYT
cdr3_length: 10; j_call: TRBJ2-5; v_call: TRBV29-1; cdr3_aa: SGGQGRETQY
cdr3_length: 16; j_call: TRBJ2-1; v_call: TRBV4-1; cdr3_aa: ASSQGPPSGRNYNEQF
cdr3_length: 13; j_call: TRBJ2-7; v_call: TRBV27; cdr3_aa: ASRSLAGPDYEQY
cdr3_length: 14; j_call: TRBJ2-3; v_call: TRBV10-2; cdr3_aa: ASSESMRASTDTQY
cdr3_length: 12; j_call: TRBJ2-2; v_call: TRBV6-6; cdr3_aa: ASSATSNTGELF
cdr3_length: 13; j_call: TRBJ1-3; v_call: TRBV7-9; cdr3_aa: ASSLAGQGSATIY
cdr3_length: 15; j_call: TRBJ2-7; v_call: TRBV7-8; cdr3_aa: ASSLGLAGGNAYEQY
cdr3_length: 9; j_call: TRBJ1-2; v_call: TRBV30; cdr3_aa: ASTDNYGYT
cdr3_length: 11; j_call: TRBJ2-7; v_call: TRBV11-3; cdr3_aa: ASSLGAAYEQY